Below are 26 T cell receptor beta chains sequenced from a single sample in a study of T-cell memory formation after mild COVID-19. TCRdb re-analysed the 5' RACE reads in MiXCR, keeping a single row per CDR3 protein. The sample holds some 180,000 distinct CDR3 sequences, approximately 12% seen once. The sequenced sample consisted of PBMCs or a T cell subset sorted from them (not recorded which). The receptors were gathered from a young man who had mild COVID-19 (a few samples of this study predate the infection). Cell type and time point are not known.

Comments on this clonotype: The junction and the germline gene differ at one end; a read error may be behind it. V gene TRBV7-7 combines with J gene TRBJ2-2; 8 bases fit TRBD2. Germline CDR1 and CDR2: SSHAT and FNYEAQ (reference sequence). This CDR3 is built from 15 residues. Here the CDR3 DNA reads TGTGCTAGCAGGGCCGGGGGGGCCTACACCGGGGAGCTGTTTTTT. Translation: CASRAGGAYTGELFF.

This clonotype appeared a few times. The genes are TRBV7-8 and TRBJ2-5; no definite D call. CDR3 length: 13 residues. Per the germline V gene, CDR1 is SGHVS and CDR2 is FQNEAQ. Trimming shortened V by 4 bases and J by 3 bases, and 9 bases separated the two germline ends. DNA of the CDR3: TGTGCCAGCAGCTCCAGACTGAAAGAGACCCAGTACTTC. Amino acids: CASSSRLKETQYF.

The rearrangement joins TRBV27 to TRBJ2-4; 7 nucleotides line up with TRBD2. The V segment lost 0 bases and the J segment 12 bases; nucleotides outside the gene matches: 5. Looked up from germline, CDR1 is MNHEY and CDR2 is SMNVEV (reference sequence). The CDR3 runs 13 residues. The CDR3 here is CASSLSGGTPQYF. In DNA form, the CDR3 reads TGTGCCAGCAGTTTATCGGGGGGGACCCCTCAGTACTTC.

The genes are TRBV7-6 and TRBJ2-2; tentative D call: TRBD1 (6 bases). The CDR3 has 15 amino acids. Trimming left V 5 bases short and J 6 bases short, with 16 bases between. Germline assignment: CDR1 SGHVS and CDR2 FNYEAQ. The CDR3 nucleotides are TGTGCCAGCAGCCCCACACAGGGTAGTCCCGGGGAGCTGTTTTTT. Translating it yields CASSPTQGSPGELFF. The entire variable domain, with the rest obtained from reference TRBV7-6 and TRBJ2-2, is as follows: GAGVSQSPRYKVTKRGQDVALRCDPISGHVSLYWYRQALGQGPEFLTYFNYEAQQDKSGLPNDRFSAERPEGSISTLTIQRTEQRDSAMYRCASSPTQGSPGELFFGEGSRLTVL.

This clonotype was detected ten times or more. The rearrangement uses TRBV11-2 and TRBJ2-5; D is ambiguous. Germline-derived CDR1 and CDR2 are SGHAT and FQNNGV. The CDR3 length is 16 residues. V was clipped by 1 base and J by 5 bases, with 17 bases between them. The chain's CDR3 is CASSLARLGMRETQYF. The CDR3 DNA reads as TGTGCCAGCAGCTTAGCGCGACTGGGGATGAGGGAGACCCAGTACTTC.

DNA of the CDR3: TGTGCCAGCAGATCCCCAATGGGGCGCCATCAGCCCCAGCATTTT. Translation gives CASRSPMGRHQPQHF. V usage is TRBV12-3 or TRBV12-4 and J usage is TRBJ1-5, with D possibly TRBD1 on 5 matching bases. Trimming pared 6 bases from V and 5 bases from J, leaving 17 bases between. The CDR3 is 15 residues long.

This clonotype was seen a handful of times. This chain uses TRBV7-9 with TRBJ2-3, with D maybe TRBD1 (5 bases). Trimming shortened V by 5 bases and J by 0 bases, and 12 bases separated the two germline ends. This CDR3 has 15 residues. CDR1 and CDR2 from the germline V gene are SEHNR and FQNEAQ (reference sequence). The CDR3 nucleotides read TGTGCCAGCAGCCCCGGACACCCTAGCACAGATACGCAGTATTTT. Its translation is CASSPGHPSTDTQYF.

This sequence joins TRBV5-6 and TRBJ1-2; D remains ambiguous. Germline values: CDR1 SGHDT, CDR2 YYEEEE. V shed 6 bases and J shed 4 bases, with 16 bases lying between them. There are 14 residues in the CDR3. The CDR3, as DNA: TGTGCCAGCACCCCCTTGAGGGCCGGCTATGGCTACACCTTC. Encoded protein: CASTPLRAGYGYTF.

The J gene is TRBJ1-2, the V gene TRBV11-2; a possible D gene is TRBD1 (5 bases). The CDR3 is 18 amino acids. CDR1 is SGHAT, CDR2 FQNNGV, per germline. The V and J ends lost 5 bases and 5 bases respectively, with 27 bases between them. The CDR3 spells CASSPPGPVRNAIYGYTF. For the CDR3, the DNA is TGTGCCAGCAGCCCTCCGGGACCTGTTCGAAACGCTATTTATGGCTACACCTTC.

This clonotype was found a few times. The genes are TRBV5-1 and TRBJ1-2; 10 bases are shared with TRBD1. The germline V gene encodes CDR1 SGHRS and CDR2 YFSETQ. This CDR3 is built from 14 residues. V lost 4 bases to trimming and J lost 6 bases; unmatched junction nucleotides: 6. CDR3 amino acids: CASSPTGTGDGYTF. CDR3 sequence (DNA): TGCGCCAGCAGCCCGACCGGGACAGGGGATGGCTACACCTTC.

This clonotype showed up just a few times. The CDR3 bases are TGTGCCAGCAGTCCTCACCCTCAGGGGAACTATGGCTACACCTTC. Amino acids: CASSPHPQGNYGYTF. The rearrangement links TRBV6-5 to TRBJ1-2, with D tentatively TRBD1 (6 bases). V lost 5 bases, J lost 2 bases, and 15 bases lay in between. The CDR3 totals 15 residues. Germline V gene sequence: CDR1 MNHEY, CDR2 SVGAGI.

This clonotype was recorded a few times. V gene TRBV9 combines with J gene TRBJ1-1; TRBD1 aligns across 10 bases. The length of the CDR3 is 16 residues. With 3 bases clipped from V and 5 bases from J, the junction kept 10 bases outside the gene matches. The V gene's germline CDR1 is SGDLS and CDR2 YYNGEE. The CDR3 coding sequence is TGTGCCAGCAGCGGGGATTTGACAGGGGGCAGAACTGAAGCTTTCTTT. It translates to CASSGDLTGGRTEAFF. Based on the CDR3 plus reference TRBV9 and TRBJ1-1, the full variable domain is DSGVTQTPKHLITATGQRVTLRCSPRSGDLSVYWYQQSLDQGLQFLIQYYNGEERAKGNILERFSAQQFPDLHSELNLSSLELGDSALYFCASSGDLTGGRTEAFFGQGTRLTVV.

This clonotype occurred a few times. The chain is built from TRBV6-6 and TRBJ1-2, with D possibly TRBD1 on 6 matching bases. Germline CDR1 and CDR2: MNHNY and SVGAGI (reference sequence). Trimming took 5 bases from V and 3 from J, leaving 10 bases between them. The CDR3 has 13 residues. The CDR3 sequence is CASSTRQDYGYTF. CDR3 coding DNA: TGTGCCAGCAGTACCCGACAGGACTATGGCTACACCTTC.

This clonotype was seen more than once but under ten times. DNA of the CDR3: TGTGCCAGCAGTTTACTGGTTATGGCGAACACCGGGGAGCTGTTTTTT. Translated, it gives CASSLLVMANTGELFF. The chain uses TRBV12-3 or TRBV12-4 and TRBJ2-2; D uncertain. CDR3 size: 16 residues. The V end was cut by 2 bases, the J end by 0 bases, with 10 bases between.

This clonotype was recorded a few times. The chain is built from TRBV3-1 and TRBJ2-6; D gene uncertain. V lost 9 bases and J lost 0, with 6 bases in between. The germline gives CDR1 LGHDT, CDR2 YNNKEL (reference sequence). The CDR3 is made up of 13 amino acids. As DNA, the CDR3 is TGTGCCAGTGACAACTCTGGGGCCAACGTCCTGACTTTC. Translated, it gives CASDNSGANVLTF.

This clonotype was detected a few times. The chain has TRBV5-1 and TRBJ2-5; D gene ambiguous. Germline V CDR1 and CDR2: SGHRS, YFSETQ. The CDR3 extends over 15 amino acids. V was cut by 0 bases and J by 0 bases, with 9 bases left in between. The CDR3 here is CASSLVSSHQETQYF. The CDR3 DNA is TGCGCCAGCAGCTTGGTATCATCCCACCAAGAGACCCAGTACTTC.

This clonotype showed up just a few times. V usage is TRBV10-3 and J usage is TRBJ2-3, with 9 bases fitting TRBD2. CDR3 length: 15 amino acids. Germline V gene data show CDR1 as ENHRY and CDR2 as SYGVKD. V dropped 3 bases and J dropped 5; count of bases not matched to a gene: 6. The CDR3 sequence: CAISDGPAGGDTQYF. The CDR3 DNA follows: TGTGCCATCAGTGACGGGCCAGCGGGGGGAGATACGCAGTATTTT.

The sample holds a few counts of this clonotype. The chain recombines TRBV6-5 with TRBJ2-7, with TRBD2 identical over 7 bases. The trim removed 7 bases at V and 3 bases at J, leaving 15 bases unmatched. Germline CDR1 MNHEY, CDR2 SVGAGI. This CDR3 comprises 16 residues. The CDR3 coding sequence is TGTGCCAGCACAAACCCGGCAGGGAGGGGAATCTACGAGCAGTACTTC. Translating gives CASTNPAGRGIYEQYF.

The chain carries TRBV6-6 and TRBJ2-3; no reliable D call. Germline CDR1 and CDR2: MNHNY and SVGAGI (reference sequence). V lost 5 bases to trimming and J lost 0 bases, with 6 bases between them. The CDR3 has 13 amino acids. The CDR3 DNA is TGTGCCAGCAGTACTCCCAGCACAGATACGCAGTATTTT. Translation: CASSTPSTDTQYF.

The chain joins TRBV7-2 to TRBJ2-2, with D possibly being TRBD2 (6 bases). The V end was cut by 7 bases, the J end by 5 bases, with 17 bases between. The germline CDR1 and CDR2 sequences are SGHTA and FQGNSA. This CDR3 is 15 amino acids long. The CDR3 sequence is CASTKGRETTGELFF. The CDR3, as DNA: TGTGCCAGCACCAAAGGGCGGGAAACAACCGGGGAGCTGTTTTTT.

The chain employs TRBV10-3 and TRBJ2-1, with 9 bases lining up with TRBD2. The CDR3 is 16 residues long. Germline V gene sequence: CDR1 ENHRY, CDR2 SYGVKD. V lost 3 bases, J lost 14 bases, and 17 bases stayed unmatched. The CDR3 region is CAISDRQGLARVTEFF. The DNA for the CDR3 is TGTGCCATCAGTGATAGGCAAGGACTAGCGAGAGTCACGGAGTTCTTC.

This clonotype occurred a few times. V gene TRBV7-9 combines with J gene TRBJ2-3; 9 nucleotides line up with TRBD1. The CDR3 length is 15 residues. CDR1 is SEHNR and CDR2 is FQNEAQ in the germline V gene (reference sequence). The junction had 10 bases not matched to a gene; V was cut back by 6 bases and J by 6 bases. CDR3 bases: TGTGCCAGCAGTCGGACAGGGGTTGAATTGGATACGCAGTATTTT. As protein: CASSRTGVELDTQYF.

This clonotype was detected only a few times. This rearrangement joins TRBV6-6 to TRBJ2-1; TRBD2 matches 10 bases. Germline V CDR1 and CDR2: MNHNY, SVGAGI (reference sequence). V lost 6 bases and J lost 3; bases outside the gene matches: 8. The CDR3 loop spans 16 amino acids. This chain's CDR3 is CASRSSSGGRYNEQFF. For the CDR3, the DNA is TGTGCCAGCAGATCCTCTAGCGGGGGCCGCTACAATGAGCAGTTCTTC.

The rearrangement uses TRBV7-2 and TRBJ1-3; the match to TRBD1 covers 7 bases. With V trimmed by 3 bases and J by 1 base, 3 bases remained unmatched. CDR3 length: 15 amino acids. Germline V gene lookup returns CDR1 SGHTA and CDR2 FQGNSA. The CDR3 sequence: CASSFGRGSGNTIYF. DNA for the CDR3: TGTGCCAGCAGCTTCGGCAGGGGGTCTGGAAACACCATATATTTT. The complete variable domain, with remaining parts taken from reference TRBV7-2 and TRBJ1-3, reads GAGVSQSPSNKVTEKGKDVELRCDPISGHTALYWYRQSLGQGLEFLIYFQGNSAPDKSGLPSDRFSAERTGGSVSTLTIQRTQQEDSAVYLCASSFGRGSGNTIYFGEGSWLTVV.

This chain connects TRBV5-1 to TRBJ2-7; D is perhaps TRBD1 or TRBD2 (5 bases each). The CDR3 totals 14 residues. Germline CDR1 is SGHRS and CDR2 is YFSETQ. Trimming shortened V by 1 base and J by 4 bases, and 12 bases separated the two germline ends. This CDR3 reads CASSLRFGAYEQYF. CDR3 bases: TGCGCCAGCAGCTTGAGGTTCGGGGCTTACGAGCAGTACTTC.

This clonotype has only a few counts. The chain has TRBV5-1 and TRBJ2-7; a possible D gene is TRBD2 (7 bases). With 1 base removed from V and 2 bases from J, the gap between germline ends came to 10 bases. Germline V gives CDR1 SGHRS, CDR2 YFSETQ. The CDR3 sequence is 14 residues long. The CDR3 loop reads CASSLREGAYEQYV. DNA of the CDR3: TGCGCCAGCAGCTTGAGGGAGGGGGCCTACGAGCAGTACGTC.